Below are 29 T cell receptor beta chains sequenced from a single sample in a study of T cell changes during pregnancy in multiple sclerosis. Repertoires were generated with immunoSEQ multiplex PCR, while TCRdb's copy carries only in-frame clones and drops some. The sample holds about 56,000 clones, approximately 91% seen once. This material consisted of peripheral blood, taken after pregnancy. The receptors shown here come from a female donor with multiple sclerosis, enrolled in a pregnancy study.

The chain combines TRBV6-1 with TRBJ2-3; 11 bases agree with TRBD1. V shed 4 bases and J 4 bases; nucleotides not matched to a gene: 4. CDR1 is MNHNS, CDR2 SASEGT, per germline. The CDR3 has 15 residues. The CDR3: CASSGRDRGSDTQYF. CDR3 bases: TGTGCCAGCAGTGGCCGGGACAGGGGGTCAGATACGCAGTATTTT.

The rearrangement links TRBV15 to TRBJ2-3, with 11 bases identical to TRBD2. V lost 1 base, J lost 4 bases, and 1 base stayed unmatched. This CDR3 contains 15 residues. CDR1 and CDR2 from the germline V gene are LNHNV and YYDKDF (reference sequence). The CDR3 loop is CATSRVSGGADTQYF. In nucleotides, the CDR3 is TGTGCCACCAGCAGAGTTAGCGGGGGGGCAGATACGCAGTATTTT.

This rearrangement joins TRBV18 to TRBJ1-2; TRBD1 might be the D (6 bases). The V and J ends lost 4 bases and 8 bases respectively, with 11 bases between them. The CDR3 totals 12 residues. In germline, CDR1 is KGHSH, CDR2 LQKENI. CDR3 sequence: CASSRQGQGYTF. The CDR3 nucleotides are TGTGCCAGCTCACGCCAGGGACAAGGCTACACCTTC.

The chain combines TRBV5-1 with TRBJ2-7; a possible D gene is TRBD1 (5 bases). V was clipped by 0 bases and J by 0 bases, with 7 bases between them. The germline gives CDR1 SGHRS, CDR2 YFSETQ. The CDR3 contains 14 residues. CDR3 amino acids: CASSLAQGSYEQYF. As DNA, the CDR3 is TGCGCCAGCAGCTTGGCCCAGGGCTCCTACGAGCAGTACTTC. Full variable domain (missing parts from reference TRBV5-1 and TRBJ2-7): KAGVTQTPRYLIKTRGQQVTLSCSPISGHRSVSWYQQTPGQGLQFLFEYFSETQRNKGNFPGRFSGRQFSNSRSEMNVSTLELGDSALYLCASSLAQGSYEQYFGPGTRLTVT.

This CDR3 is CASSLGQGLQPQHF. In nucleotides, the CDR3 is TGTGCCAGCAGCTTAGGACAGGGACTTCAGCCCCAGCATTTT. This rearrangement joins TRBV7-8 to TRBJ1-5, with TRBD1 matching 7 bases. The length of the CDR3 is 14 residues. Germline V lookup: CDR1 SGHVS, CDR2 FQNEAQ. After removal of 1 base from V and 6 bases from J, the junction contained 3 bases not matched to a gene.

In this sample, this clone turned up once. The chain is built from TRBV6-6 and TRBJ1-1; the D gene is possibly TRBD1 (6 bases). V lost 3 bases, J lost 8 bases, and 10 bases lay in between. Germline V gives CDR1 MNHNY, CDR2 SVGAGI (reference sequence). This CDR3 contains 12 residues. CDR3 amino acids: CASSYAGEEAFF. As DNA, the CDR3 is TGTGCCAGCAGTTATGCAGGGGAGGAAGCTTTCTTT.

This sequence joins TRBV19 and TRBJ2-3, with 10 bases aligning to TRBD2. There are 15 residues in the CDR3. CDR1 is LNHDA and CDR2 is SQIVND in the germline V gene (reference sequence). With 3 bases clipped from V and 5 bases from J, the junction kept 5 bases outside the gene matches. CDR3 in DNA: TGTGCCAGTAGTATGATAGCGGGGGGAGAAGATACGCAGTATTTT. Residues: CASSMIAGGEDTQYF.

The CDR3 bases are TGTGCCAGCAGCTTATACGGGACAGCCCCTGGAAACACCATATATTTT. This codes for CASSLYGTAPGNTIYF. This chain connects TRBV7-9 to TRBJ1-3; 7 nucleotides line up with TRBD1. J lost 2 bases, V lost 2 bases, and 6 bases had no gene match. The CDR3 extends over 16 amino acids. The germline gives CDR1 SEHNR, CDR2 FQNEAQ (reference sequence).

The gene calls are TRBV7-2 and TRBJ1-2, with 9 nucleotides matching TRBD1. The germline V gene has CDR1 SGHTA and CDR2 FQGNSA. The CDR3 consists of 16 residues. Trimming removed 3 bases from V and 5 bases from J; junction bases left unmatched: 10. CDR3 in amino acids: CASSFATQGAWYGYTF. CDR3 bases: TGTGCCAGCAGCTTTGCGACACAGGGGGCGTGGTATGGCTACACCTTC. The full variable domain, completed using reference TRBV7-2 and TRBJ1-2, is GAGVSQSPSNKVTEKGKDVELRCDPISGHTALYWYRQSLGQGLEFLIYFQGNSAPDKSGLPSDRFSAERTGGSVSTLTIQRTQQEDSAVYLCASSFATQGAWYGYTFGSGTRLTVV.

The chain has TRBV6-1 and TRBJ1-3, with TRBD1 matching 7 bases. The CDR3 length is 15 residues. CDR1 MNHNS and CDR2 SASEGT come from the germline V gene. The V segment lost 6 bases and the J segment 3 bases; nucleotides outside the gene matches: 8. CDR3: CASRTGETRGNTIYF. In DNA, the CDR3 is TGTGCCAGCAGAACAGGGGAAACCCGTGGAAACACCATATATTTT.

V is TRBV4-1 and J is TRBJ2-7, with D tentatively TRBD2 (5 bases). The germline V and J ends were trimmed by 1 base and 7 bases, with 11 bases remaining between them. The CDR3 runs to 13 residues. Germline V CDR1 and CDR2: MGHRA, YSYEKL. The CDR3 sequence is CASSQVGGGEQYF. CDR3 sequence (DNA): TGCGCCAGCAGCCAAGTCGGAGGCGGGGAGCAGTACTTC.

The V gene is TRBV5-6, the J gene TRBJ1-3; D possibly corresponds to TRBD1 (5 bases). Germline values: CDR1 SGHDT, CDR2 YYEEEE. V was shortened by 0 bases and J by 0 bases, with 10 bases between the two germline ends. This CDR3 has 16 amino acids. The CDR3 DNA follows: TGTGCCAGCAGCTTGGGCACAGGCAGCTCTGGAAACACCATATATTTT. Amino acids: CASSLGTGSSGNTIYF.

This CDR3 is CASSGGRALVVTEAFF. CDR3 nucleotide sequence: TGTGCCAGTAGTGGGGGCAGGGCCCTTGTGGTGACTGAAGCTTTCTTT. The chain employs TRBV19 and TRBJ1-1; D may be TRBD1 (6 bases). Germline CDR1 is LNHDA and CDR2 is SQIVND (reference sequence). There are 16 residues in the CDR3. The V and J ends lost 5 bases and 5 bases respectively, with 21 bases between them.

J is TRBJ2-7 and V is TRBV7-2, with a weak D call TRBD1 (6 bases). Germline lookup yields CDR1 SGHTA and CDR2 FQGNSA. The CDR3 loop spans 13 amino acids. The V end lost 1 base, the J end lost 2 bases, and 6 bases lay between the germline ends. DNA for the CDR3: TGTGCCAGCAGCTTAGACAGGGCCTACGAGCAGTACTTC. Translated: CASSLDRAYEQYF. The full variable domain, in which reference TRBV7-2 and TRBJ2-7 provide the parts outside the CDR3, is GAGVSQSPSNKVTEKGKDVELRCDPISGHTALYWYRQSLGQGLEFLIYFQGNSAPDKSGLPSDRFSAERTGGSVSTLTIQRTQQEDSAVYLCASSLDRAYEQYFGPGTRLTVT.

This chain joins TRBV30 and TRBJ1-3; D gene uncertain. The CDR3 is made up of 17 amino acids. V lost 0 bases and J lost 4, with 19 bases in between. The germline gives CDR1 GTSNPN, CDR2 SVGIG (reference sequence). CDR3 region: CAWSVHIGWLLGNTIYF. The DNA for the CDR3 is TGTGCCTGGAGTGTACATATCGGGTGGCTCCTGGGAAACACCATATATTTT.

The V gene is TRBV19, the J gene TRBJ1-2; no definite D call. CDR3 length: 16 residues. In germline, CDR1 is LNHDA, CDR2 SQIVND (reference sequence). Trimming removed 6 bases from V and 5 bases from J, with 22 bases in between. The CDR3 nucleotides are TGTGCCAGTAGGAATCGGGGTCCCCTACCGAGTTATGGCTACACCTTC. As protein: CASRNRGPLPSYGYTF. Full variable domain (remainder filled in from reference TRBV19 and TRBJ1-2): DGGITQSPKYLFRKEGQNVTLSCEQNLNHDAMYWYRQDPGQGLRLIYYSQIVNDFQKGDIAEGYSVSREKKESFPLTVTSAQKNPTAFYLCASRNRGPLPSYGYTFGSGTRLTVV.

This chain joins TRBV7-3 and TRBJ2-7; 8 bases match TRBD1. CDR3 length: 15 amino acids. Germline CDR1 SGHTA, CDR2 FQGTGA. The V gene end was trimmed by 4 bases and the J gene end by 0 bases; junction bases not matched to a gene: 5. This CDR3 is CASSWGQASSYEQYF. CDR3 bases: TGTGCCAGCAGCTGGGGACAGGCCAGCTCCTACGAGCAGTACTTC.

This chain uses TRBV5-6 with TRBJ2-1; 10 bases match TRBD1. From germline, CDR1 is SGHDT and CDR2 YYEEEE. J gave up 2 bases and V 5 bases, and 7 bases lay outside the gene matches. The CDR3 sequence is 16 residues long. This CDR3 reads CASSYAGTGAYNEQFF. The CDR3 coding sequence is TGTGCCAGCAGTTATGCCGGGACAGGGGCCTACAATGAGCAGTTCTTC.

The chain joins TRBV6-4 to TRBJ2-1; 9 positions match TRBD2. After removal of 3 bases from V and 6 bases from J, the junction contained 9 bases not matched to a gene. Germline V gives CDR1 MRHNA, CDR2 SNTAGT. CDR3 length: 16 amino acids. CDR3: CASSEMRGGLFNEQFF. Here the CDR3 DNA reads TGTGCCAGCAGTGAAATGCGGGGGGGCCTCTTCAATGAGCAGTTCTTC.

The V and J genes are TRBV23-1 and TRBJ2-5, with D perhaps matching TRBD1 (5 bases). TRBV23-1 is sorted into the ORF group, with uncertain function. The CDR3 covers 16 residues. The V end was cut by 3 bases, the J end by 2 bases, with 16 bases between. CDR3 sequence (DNA): TGCGCCAGCAGTCAGGACGTAGACAGTCCTCAAGAGACCCAGTACTTC. Encoded protein: CASSQDVDSPQETQYF.

The rearrangement links TRBV30 to TRBJ2-7; 8 nucleotides agree with TRBD2. V trimming: 8 bases; J trimming: 3 bases; junction bases outside the gene matches: 0. The CDR3 is 10 residues long. Germline CDR1 and CDR2: GTSNPN and SVGIG (reference sequence). The CDR3 bases are TGTGCCAGCGGGGGCTACGAGCAGTACTTC. Residues: CASGGYEQYF.

This clone was observed once. The chain combines TRBV18 with TRBJ2-5; D perhaps matches TRBD2 (6 bases). The germline gives CDR1 KGHSH, CDR2 LQKENI. This CDR3 has 22 amino acids. Trimming took 5 bases from V and 4 from J, leaving 38 bases between them. The CDR3: CASSSSLGGRRGPTENLETQYF. The CDR3 DNA reads as TGTGCCAGCTCAAGCTCTTTGGGGGGAAGACGGGGCCCCACGGAGAACCTAGAGACCCAGTACTTC.

In this sample, this clone turned up a few times. CDR3 amino acids: CASSQGVAGGPSGANVLTF. CDR3 nucleotides: TGTGCCAGCAGCCAAGGGGTAGCGGGGGGGCCTTCCGGGGCCAACGTCCTGACTTTC. The chain has TRBV4-2 and TRBJ2-6, with 11 bases lining up with TRBD2. The CDR3 loop spans 19 amino acids. The trim removed 1 base at V and 4 bases at J, leaving 9 bases unmatched. Germline V lookup: CDR1 LGHNA, CDR2 YNFKEQ.

The chain carries TRBV19 and TRBJ2-2; D perhaps matches TRBD1 (6 bases). The germline V gene has CDR1 LNHDA and CDR2 SQIVND (reference sequence). V shed 5 bases and J shed 0 bases, with 10 bases lying between them. The CDR3 totals 15 residues. In DNA, the CDR3 is TGTGCCAGTAGTCCTAGGACAGCGAACACCGGGGAGCTGTTTTTT. This codes for CASSPRTANTGELFF.

The chain couples TRBV9 to TRBJ2-3; weak D call: TRBD2 (5 bases). This CDR3 region has 17 residues. Germline values: CDR1 SGDLS, CDR2 YYNGEE. Trimming stripped 3 bases from V and 4 bases from J, with 21 bases between. CDR3 sequence reads: CASSGPPTPGFSDTQYF. The DNA for the CDR3 is TGTGCCAGCAGCGGACCACCTACACCGGGGTTCTCAGATACGCAGTATTTT.

The chain couples TRBV7-9 to TRBJ2-7; TRBD1 matches at 8 bases. The length of the CDR3 is 12 residues. J lost 4 bases, V lost 7 bases, and 3 bases had no gene match. Germline V gene data show CDR1 as SEHNR and CDR2 as FQNEAQ (reference sequence). The CDR3 coding sequence is TGTGCCAGCACGGACAGGGCTTACGAGCAGTACTTC. It is translated as CASTDRAYEQYF.

V is TRBV5-1 and J is TRBJ1-3, with a tentative D call TRBD1 (5 bases). The CDR3 contains 15 residues. Trimming left V 3 bases short and J 0 bases short, with 10 bases between. CDR1 is SGHRS, CDR2 YFSETQ, per germline. CDR3 in DNA: TGCGCCAGCAGCTCGGGGGAATACTCTGGAAACACCATATATTTT. Translated, it gives CASSSGEYSGNTIYF.

This clone came up once. The J gene is TRBJ1-4, the V gene TRBV4-3; 9 bases agree with TRBD1. The CDR3 has 16 amino acids. Germline values: CDR1 LGHNA, CDR2 YSLEER. V trimming: 0 bases; J trimming: 8 bases; junction bases outside the gene matches: 7. The CDR3, as DNA: TGCGCCAGCAGCCAAGAAAGGGACAGGGCGGCAGAAAAACTGTTTTTT. Protein sequence: CASSQERDRAAEKLFF.

The V call is TRBV7-9, the J call TRBJ1-3; D is unclear. V was clipped by 3 bases and J by 4 bases, with 10 bases between them. The CDR3 extends over 14 amino acids. Germline V gives CDR1 SEHNR, CDR2 FQNEAQ (reference sequence). The CDR3: CASSFVLPGNTIYF. The CDR3 DNA is TGTGCCAGCAGCTTCGTTCTACCGGGAAACACCATATATTTT.